The 15 T cell receptor beta chains below all came from one sample that was sequenced in a study of beta chain features in type 1 diabetes. Study findings and constraints: Shorter TCRB CDR3s, moderately but significantly so, marked every one of the four CD4+ subsets in Type 1 diabetes patients.

Their target antigens are unknown. Expressed TCRB transcripts got sequenced, as all isolated RNA was reverse transcribed. The repertoire was sequenced with immunoSEQ multiplex PCR; TCRdb's copy has only in-frame clones and lacks some. This table has about 130,000 clones, roughly 10% appearing once. The sequencing sample was made of central memory CD4+ T cells from blood. These receptors originate from a man aged 25-45 years with type 1 diabetes.

J is TRBJ2-4 and V is TRBV7-2; D may be TRBD2 (5 bases). The CDR3 consists of 15 residues. The V and J ends lost 5 bases and 4 bases respectively, with 15 bases between them. Germline V gene sequence: CDR1 SGHTA, CDR2 FQGNSA. The CDR3 spells CASSPPTTLKNIQYF. The CDR3 nucleotides read TGTGCCAGCAGCCCCCCGACTACCCTGAAAAACATTCAGTACTTC. Based on the CDR3 plus reference TRBV7-2 and TRBJ2-4, the full variable domain is GAGVSQSPSNKVTEKGKDVELRCDPISGHTALYWYRQSLGQGLEFLIYFQGNSAPDKSGLPSDRFSAERTGGSVSTLTIQRTQQEDSAVYLCASSPPTTLKNIQYFGAGTRLSVL.

The V and J genes are TRBV5-1 and TRBJ2-3; 8 positions agree with TRBD1. The V gene's germline CDR1 is SGHRS and CDR2 YFSETQ. The CDR3 runs to 14 residues. After removal of 2 bases from V and 7 bases from J, the junction contained 6 bases not matched to a gene. The chain's CDR3 is CASSLQGVQNTQYF. CDR3 nucleotide sequence: TGCGCCAGCAGCTTACAGGGGGTCCAGAATACGCAGTATTTT. The whole variable domain, remainder taken from reference TRBV5-1 and TRBJ2-3, is KAGVTQTPRYLIKTRGQQVTLSCSPISGHRSVSWYQQTPGQGLQFLFEYFSETQRNKGNFPGRFSGRQFSNSRSEMNVSTLELGDSALYLCASSLQGVQNTQYFGPGTRLTVL.

This clone was observed a few times. The chain joins TRBV4-3 to TRBJ1-4; D possibly corresponds to TRBD1 (5 bases). The germline V gene has CDR1 LGHNA and CDR2 YSLEER. The ends were cut back, 0 bases at V and 7 bases at J, with 6 bases in the middle. The CDR3 loop spans 13 amino acids. For the CDR3, the DNA is TGCGCCAGCAGCCAAGATAGGGGTGAAAAACTGTTTTTT. It codes for CASSQDRGEKLFF.

The V and J genes are TRBV28 and TRBJ1-2; TRBD1 matches at 9 bases. The germline V gene encodes CDR1 MDHEN and CDR2 SYDVKM. This CDR3 spans 14 amino acids. V trimming: 3 bases; J trimming: 4 bases; junction bases outside the gene matches: 3. In nucleotides, the CDR3 is TGTGCCAGCAGTTTGGGGACAGGGATCTATGGCTACACCTTC. The encoded protein is CASSLGTGIYGYTF.

The chain combines TRBV28 with TRBJ2-7; 8 bases agree with TRBD1. Germline V gives CDR1 MDHEN, CDR2 SYDVKM. The CDR3 has 15 amino acids. V was clipped by 3 bases and J by 4 bases; unmatched bases: 8. CDR3 residues: CASSFVPGTGYEQYF. For the CDR3, the DNA is TGTGCCAGCAGTTTTGTCCCCGGGACAGGATACGAGCAGTACTTC.

The gene calls are TRBV29-1 and TRBJ1-5, with D possibly matching TRBD1 (5 bases). This CDR3 has 16 amino acids. Germline V lookup: CDR1 SQVTM, CDR2 ANQGSEA. V lost 8 bases to trimming and J lost 3 bases, with 23 bases between them. The CDR3, as DNA: TGCAGCCCTGGAGACGGAGGAGGGGCCTCCAATCAGCCCCAGCATTTT. Translated, it gives CSPGDGGGASNQPQHF. Supplemented by reference TRBV29-1 and TRBJ1-5, the full variable domain reads SAVISQKPSRDICQRGTSLTIQCQVDSQVTMMFWYRQQPGQSLTLIATANQGSEATYESGFVIDKFPISRPNLTFSTLTVSNMSPEDSSIYLCSPGDGGGASNQPQHFGDGTRLSIL.

V gene TRBV2 combines with J gene TRBJ2-3, with D perhaps matching TRBD1 (6 bases). The V gene lost 6 bases and the J gene lost 3 bases, with 16 bases spanning the gap. Germline V gene sequence: CDR1 SNHLY, CDR2 FYNNEI. The CDR3 is 15 amino acids. The CDR3 spells CASRRLPQGTDTQYF. The CDR3 DNA reads TGTGCCAGCAGGCGGCTACCCCAGGGGACAGATACGCAGTATTTT. Using reference TRBV2 and TRBJ2-3 for the parts outside the CDR3, the full variable domain is EPEVTQTPSHQVTQMGQEVILRCVPISNHLYFYWYRQILGQKVEFLVSFYNNEISEKSEIFDDQFSVERPDGSNFTLKIRSTKLEDSAMYFCASRRLPQGTDTQYFGPGTRLTVL.

This clone was detected a few times. V gene TRBV4-3 combines with J gene TRBJ1-2; 7 bases line up with TRBD1. CDR1 is LGHNA, CDR2 YSLEER, per germline. The junction had 6 bases not matched to a gene; V was cut back by 4 bases and J by 1 base. This CDR3 contains 15 residues. This CDR3 is CASSRTTGNNYGYTF. The CDR3 DNA sequence: TGCGCCAGCAGCCGGACGACAGGGAATAACTATGGCTACACCTTC.

This clone was counted a few times. The V and J genes are TRBV28 and TRBJ2-5; D remains ambiguous. The J call is uncertain, as TRBJ2-7 better fits the DNA end. Germline-derived CDR1 and CDR2 are MDHEN and SYDVKM. CDR3 length: 13 amino acids. CDR3 residues: CASSLSLSYEQYF. In DNA, the CDR3 is TGTGCCAGCAGTTTAAGCCTTTCCTACGAGCAGTACTTC.

The chain has TRBV19 and TRBJ2-1; D remains ambiguous. V lost 3 bases to trimming and J lost 3 bases, with 6 bases between them. Looked up from germline, CDR1 is LNHDA and CDR2 is SQIVND (reference sequence). This CDR3 spans 13 amino acids. CDR3 loop: CASSIGSYNEQFF. In DNA form, the CDR3 reads TGTGCCAGTAGTATTGGCAGCTACAATGAGCAGTTCTTC.

The J gene is TRBJ1-4, the V gene TRBV7-9; TRBD1 matches at 7 bases. V trimming: 5 bases; J trimming: 7 bases; junction bases outside the gene matches: 10. This CDR3 is built from 15 residues. CDR1 is SEHNR, CDR2 FQNEAQ, per germline (reference sequence). CDR3 DNA: TGTGCCAGCAGCCTCAATGGGGACAGTGCTGAAAAACTGTTTTTT. This sequence encodes CASSLNGDSAEKLFF.

This clone came up a few times. The sample has other DNA sequences that encode this CDR3 too. The V gene is TRBV5-1, the J gene TRBJ2-7, with D possibly being TRBD1 (6 bases). Deletions cut 4 bases from V and 3 bases from J, with 14 bases between. This CDR3 has 14 amino acids. CDR1 and CDR2 from the germline V gene are SGHRS and YFSETQ. CDR3 in amino acids: CASSPGTSNYEQYF. CDR3 sequence (DNA): TGCGCCAGCAGCCCCGGGACATCCAACTACGAGCAGTACTTC.

This clone was counted a few times. CDR3 bases: TGTGCCAGCACCCGTACGAGTTTGGCTAACTATGGCTACACCTTC. It codes for CASTRTSLANYGYTF. The J gene is TRBJ1-2, the V gene TRBV11-2; D remains unclear. This CDR3 region has 15 residues. V gave up 7 bases and J gave up 0 bases, with 15 bases separating them. Germline CDR1 is SGHAT and CDR2 is FQNNGV. Using reference TRBV11-2 and TRBJ1-2 for the parts outside the CDR3, the full variable domain is EAGVAQSPRYKIIEKRQSVAFWCNPISGHATLYWYQQILGQGPKLLIQFQNNGVVDDSQLPKDRFSAERLKGVDSTLKIQPAKLEDSAVYLCASTRTSLANYGYTFGSGTRLTVV.

The V gene is TRBV18, the J gene TRBJ2-5; D is perhaps TRBD1 (5 bases). Trimming took 6 bases from V and 0 from J, leaving 8 bases between them. CDR1 and CDR2 from the germline V gene are KGHSH and LQKENI. The CDR3 is 13 amino acids. CDR3 in DNA: TGTGCCAGCTCGGGGCAACACCAAGAGACCCAGTACTTC. It is translated as CASSGQHQETQYF. The complete variable domain, with remaining parts taken from reference TRBV18 and TRBJ2-5, reads NAGVMQNPRHLVRRRGQEARLRCSPMKGHSHVYWYRQLPEEGLKFMVYLQKENIIDESGMPKERFSAEFPKEGPSILRIQQVVRGDSAAYFCASSGQHQETQYFGPGTRLLVL.

This chain connects TRBV5-1 to TRBJ2-5, with D tentatively TRBD1 (6 bases). The J call is in doubt because the DNA end fits TRBJ2-7 better. Germline V CDR1 and CDR2: SGHRS, YFSETQ. This CDR3 is built from 15 residues. The CDR3 DNA follows: TGCGCCAGCAGCTTGGTCCCGGACAGAAGCTACGAGCAGTACTTC. Translating gives CASSLVPDRSYEQYF.